This T cell receptor beta chain was sequenced during a study of cytomegalovirus exposure and HLA in healthy donors (dated by TCRdb to 2016 to 2017). With respect to the entire study: An earlier analysis of approximately 640 of the donors reported approximately 290 Gb of sequence data and some 120 million unique TCR beta sequences from roughly 200 million T cells. In an earlier analysis of 500 to 650 of the donors, high-throughput TCR beta sequencing was used to judge whether each TCR beta V gene segment behaved as functional or pseudogenic. Besides the first cohort of under 700 subjects, a separate validation cohort made up of roughly 120 different subjects was used. All discovery cohort repertoires had been generated using a single sequencing platform. About 280 gigabases of sequencing data and tens of millions of unique TCR sequences made up an early release that covered over 550 HLA-typed donors. Rather than using new phenotypic data, the later analysis identified candidate immune exposures from TCR beta sequences and from how often those sequences occurred across donors. Of the approximately 400 genotyped donors, 81% were placed in the genetic ancestry cluster associated with self-reported Caucasian donors. Typing coverage differed by locus: A, B, C, DRB1 and DQB1 were typed in about 620-640 donors, DQA1 in approximately 520, DPA1 in approximately 610, and DPB1 in around 440. On average, around 240,000 unique TCR beta nucleotide sequences were sequenced per donor among roughly 430 genotyped donors of the cohort, with roughly a sixth of those sequences being non-productive. The study profiled the T cell repertoires of 500 to 800 subjects by immunosequencing and related them to cytomegalovirus serostatus. A later genetic analysis took genome-wide SNP genotypes for about three fifths of the 666 donors and used that subset as a discovery cohort. Alongside the repertoire data, information on donor age, sex, ethnicity and CMV serostatus was compiled. A later analysis re-examined previously published TCR beta repertoires from about 700 donors and added high-resolution HLA genotyping to investigate patterns of TCR occurrence. The study aimed to test whether cataloging public T cell receptors could reveal signatures of past pathogen exposure. HLA typing included class I and class II loci at four-digit resolution. The study combined high-throughput TCR immunosequencing, statistical association of individual TCRs with disease status, and machine learning to predict cytomegalovirus infection status. Four to six DR-DQ haplotypes were handled as single units for association and clustering, since linkage in the cohort was strong. Overall study outcomes, separate from this receptor: A total of fewer than 200 TCR beta chains were listed by the study as associated with cytomegalovirus. The earlier analysis of 450 to 700 of the donors excluded some 16 rarely observed V segments, including chromosome 9 orphons, because counts were too low. In a later analysis, most CMV-associated TCR beta chains were found to appear HLA-restricted, with HLA associations seemingly driven largely by CMV exposure. Linkage disequilibrium might explain the correlated functional status among segregating V segments, but an unknown experimental factor could not be excluded. In a later genetic analysis, a missense DCLRE1C variant was associated with V-gene and J-gene trimming of TCR beta chains, and the association was replicated in an independent cohort. Three of the identified cytomegalovirus-associated TCR beta chains were confirmed in vitro to be specific for cytomegalovirus antigens. Across donors, most TCR sequences were observed very rarely, whereas some public TCRs were present in many individuals. In an earlier analysis of some 500 of the donors, most TCR beta V segments appeared in productive rearrangements about 90% or about 30% of the time, broadly matching IMGT annotations. When HLA alleles, especially DR and DQ, strongly co-occurred, TCR associations were difficult to assign to individual alleles. A further reported finding was that TCR beta sequences accurately predicted the HLA-A and HLA-B alleles for most subjects in the first cohort. The classifier was reported to diagnose cytomegalovirus status with high specificity and sensitivity in both the original and validation cohorts. Because some donors lacked HLA typing at each locus, the association tests relied only on the typed subset. Because the 87-base-pair reads could not distinguish some IMGT-functional V segments, including TRBV6-2 and TRBV6-3, those segments were excluded. A cluster of highly shared sequence variants was judged likely to represent a technical artifact of the sequencing pipeline. At a false discovery rate of 0.05, a later analysis linked around 15,000 TCR beta sequences to specific HLA alleles. Presence/absence analyses assumed roughly uniform sequencing depth across donors, an assumption that may not hold. Immune exposure information for the cohort was limited to CMV serostatus. A later analysis reported that several top co-occurrence clusters appeared linked to parvovirus B19, influenza, CMV and Epstein-Barr virus. A later analysis found that TCR association rates varied across HLA loci, with DRB1 alleles showing the most associated TCRs and HLA-C alleles the fewest. A later genetic analysis reported fewer N-insertions in productive TCRs among donors in an Asian-associated ancestry cluster than the roughly 690-donor mean. It was suggested by the authors that the approach could potentially be generalized to other disease states and immunological phenotypes. Only TCR beta chains were sequenced in this cohort, and the absence of alpha or paired-chain data limited detectable features. In a later analysis, HLA-associated TCR beta chains were found to be more clonally expanded and to have lower generation probabilities than equally common non-associated chains.

Library preparation used the immunoSEQ multiplex PCR assay. For the multiplex PCR, a mixture combining 60 forward primers for TCR Vbeta segments and 13 reverse primers for TCR Jbeta segments was used. The CDR3 region of rearranged TCR beta genes was amplified from genomic DNA with a multiplex PCR assay. The amplified TCR beta libraries were sequenced on the Illumina HiSeq System as 87-base-pair reads. Concerning the study's data processing: A later analysis counted tens of millions of unique TCR beta chains across the 550 to 750 repertoires, and 10 million to 12 million of these chains were shared by at least two donors. Raw reads were error-corrected and collapsed into unique sequences with a nearest-neighbor algorithm that merged closely related sequences to remove PCR and sequencing errors. V, D and J gene segments were assigned by aligning CDR3 sequences to IMGT reference sequences. For a sequence to be retained, a match of at least six nucleotides to both a V gene segment and a J gene segment was required. A rearrangement was called productive if the CDR3 had no stop codons and remained in frame with V and J, and every other rearrangement was called non-productive. Following IMGT convention, CDR3 was defined as the stretch from the second conserved V-encoded cysteine to the conserved J-encoded phenylalanine. The earlier analysis of more than 450 of the donors excluded sequences that lacked an unambiguous match to a single V gene segment. An earlier analysis of fewer than 750 of the donors classified V segments as functional when productive rearrangements were above 56.7% and as segregating when the standard deviation between donors was above 5%. A statistical classification framework was built to diagnose cytomegalovirus status from the catalog of TCR beta chain sequences. A later analysis assigned V and J genes by comparing TCR nucleotide sequences with IMGT/GENE-DB human TR gene sequences. A later analysis assigned CDR3 sequences and most-parsimonious VDJ recombination scenarios with the TCRdist pipeline. In a later analysis, each TCR beta chain was defined by its CDR3 amino acid sequence together with its V-gene family, and reads lacking a unique V-gene family were excluded. In a later analysis, some 600 highly shared, low-generation-probability nucleotide sequences were removed to address suspected cross-contamination and a sequencing artifact. In a later analysis, a clonal expansion index was calculated for each public chain from normalized within-repertoire ranks of inferred template counts. Generation probabilities in a later analysis came from a VDJ recombination model fitted to out-of-frame rearrangements, and those results were checked against IGoR. A later analysis scored TCR-TCR, TCR-HLA and TCR-CMV co-occurrence with hypergeometric tests, applying a repertoire-size bias correction to TCR pairs. A later analysis estimated false discovery rates by permuting HLA or CMV assignments 20 times. A later analysis grouped co-occurring TCRs with DBSCAN, adding TCRdist sequence similarity when clustering within HLA-allele-positive subsets. Repertoires with fewer than 30,000 or more than 120,000 public chains were left out of co-occurrence clustering, as were five repertoires with anomalous nucleotide sharing. TCRdb obtained this table from immuneACCESS and retained in-frame rearrangements with V and J assigned. These tables miss some clones; where compared with another copy, unresolved V genes account for less than half of the shortfall, and the remainder is unexplained. That table furnishes V, J and clone size, whereas the DNA furnished D and trimming. This sample lists 170,000 or so clones; roughly four fifths were detected once. Around 1.5% of the sample goes to the ten largest clones.

The count of this clone is one. What antigen it recognizes has not been identified. No much larger clone exists at a distance of one base, and base qualities are not known. The germline V gene provides CDR1 MNHNS and CDR2 SASEGT. Trimming takes 0 bases from V and 5 bases from J, and the germline ends sit 14 bases apart. The CDR3 holds 16 amino acids from the cysteine to the phenylalanine. The only DNA kept is the CDR3, 48 bases in frame from the first base. In total, 666 healthy bone marrow donors made up the cohort. All cohort members were sampled while nominally healthy, although unrecorded immune exposures were likely present. The donor was CMV seronegative and was included in the group of a few hundred seronegative cohort members. A peripheral blood sample was collected from each donor, and TCR beta sequencing was performed on peripheral blood mononuclear cells. The Qiagen DNeasy Blood Extraction Kit was used to extract genomic DNA from the blood cell samples.

The chain uses TRBV6-1 and TRBJ2-1; matching of 8 bases hints at TRBD1 as the D gene. The receptor's source is a middle-aged man in good health and CMV-seronegative. The material sequenced was PBMCs. CDR3 reads: CASSEAQGGKNNEQFF. Read as DNA, the sequence is TGTGCCAGCAGTGAAGCACAGGGGGGGAAAAACAATGAGCAGTTCTTC.